This TCR beta chain was found in a study of OX40 agonist ivuxolimab in advanced cancers. The data were produced by immunoSEQ multiplex PCR, yet TCRdb's version contains in-frame clones alone and is incomplete. The sample records 91,000 or so clones, roughly 95% being singletons. Sequences were derived from CD4+ or CD8+ T cells sorted from blood, sampled in a trial of the OX40 agonist ivuxolimab. This clonotype was obtained from an adult with an advanced solid tumor such as melanoma, head and neck, liver or kidney cancer.

The CDR3, as DNA: TGTGCCAGCAGTTTATCTGCGGCAGTGGGCACTGAAGCTTTCTTT. This codes for CASSLSAAVGTEAFF. J is TRBJ1-1 and V is TRBV28; D is undetermined. CDR3 length: 15 amino acids. Germline loops: CDR1 MDHEN, CDR2 SYDVKM. Deletions cut 1 base from V and 4 bases from J, with 13 bases between. Supplemented by reference TRBV28 and TRBJ1-1, the full variable domain reads DVKVTQSSRYLVKRTGEKVFLECVQDMDHENMFWYRQDPGLGLRLIYFSYDVKMKEKGDIPEGYSVSREKKERFSLILESASTNQTSMYLCASSLSAAVGTEAFFGQGTRLTVV.